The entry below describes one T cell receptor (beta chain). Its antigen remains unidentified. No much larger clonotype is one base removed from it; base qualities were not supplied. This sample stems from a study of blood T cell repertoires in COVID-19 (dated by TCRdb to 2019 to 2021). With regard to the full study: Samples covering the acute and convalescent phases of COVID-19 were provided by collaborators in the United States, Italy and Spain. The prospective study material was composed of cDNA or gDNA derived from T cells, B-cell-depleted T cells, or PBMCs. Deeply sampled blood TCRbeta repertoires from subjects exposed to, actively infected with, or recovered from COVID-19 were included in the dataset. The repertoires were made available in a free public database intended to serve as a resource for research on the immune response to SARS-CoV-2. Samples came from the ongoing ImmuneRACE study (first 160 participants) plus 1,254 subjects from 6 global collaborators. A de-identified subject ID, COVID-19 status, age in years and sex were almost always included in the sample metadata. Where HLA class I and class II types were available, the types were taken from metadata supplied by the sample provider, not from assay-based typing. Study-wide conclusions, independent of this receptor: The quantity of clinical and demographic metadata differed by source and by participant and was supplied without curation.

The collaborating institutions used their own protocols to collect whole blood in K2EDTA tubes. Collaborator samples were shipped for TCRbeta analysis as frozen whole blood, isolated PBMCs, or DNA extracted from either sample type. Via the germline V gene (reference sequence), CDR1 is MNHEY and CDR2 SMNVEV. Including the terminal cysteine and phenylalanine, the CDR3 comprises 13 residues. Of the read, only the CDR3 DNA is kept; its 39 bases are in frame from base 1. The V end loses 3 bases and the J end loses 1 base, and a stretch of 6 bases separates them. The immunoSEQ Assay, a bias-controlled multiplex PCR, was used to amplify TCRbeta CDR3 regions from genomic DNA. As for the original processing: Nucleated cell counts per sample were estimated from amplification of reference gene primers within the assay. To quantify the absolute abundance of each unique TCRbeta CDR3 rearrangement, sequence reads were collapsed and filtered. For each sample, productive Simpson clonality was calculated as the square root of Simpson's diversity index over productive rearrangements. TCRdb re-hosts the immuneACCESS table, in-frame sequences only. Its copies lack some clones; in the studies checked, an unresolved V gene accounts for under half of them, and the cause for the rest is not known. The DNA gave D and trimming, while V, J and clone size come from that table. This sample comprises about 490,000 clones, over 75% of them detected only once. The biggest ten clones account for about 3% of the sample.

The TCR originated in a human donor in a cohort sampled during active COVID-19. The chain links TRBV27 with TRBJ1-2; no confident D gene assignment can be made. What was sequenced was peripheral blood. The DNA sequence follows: TGTGCCAGCAGTTTGAGGGATAACTATGGCTACACCTTC. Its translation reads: CASSLRDNYGYTF.